Presented here are 4 T cell receptor beta chains from one specimen sequenced in a study of OX40 agonist ivuxolimab in advanced cancers. Sequenced by immunoSEQ multiplex PCR; TCRdb stores in-frame clones only, minus some. Of about 27,000 clones in the sample, around 81% were seen once. This specimen consisted of CD4+ or CD8+ T cells sorted from blood, obtained in a trial of the OX40 agonist ivuxolimab. All receptors derive from an adult with an advanced solid tumor such as melanoma, head and neck, liver or kidney cancer.

The gene calls are TRBV28 and TRBJ2-7, with D possibly TRBD2 on 5 matching bases. This CDR3 has 14 residues. Germline V gene data show CDR1 as MDHEN and CDR2 as SYDVKM. V dropped 3 bases and J dropped 2 bases, with 11 bases sitting between them. The CDR3 DNA sequence: TGTGCCAGCAGTTTTGGCGGGCCCACCTACGAGCAGTACTTC. Its protein product is CASSFGGPTYEQYF.

The gene calls are TRBV6-1 and TRBJ2-3; a possible D gene is TRBD1 (6 bases). V lost 6 bases and J 2 bases, leaving 9 bases between the germline ends. The CDR3 totals 13 residues. The germline CDR1 and CDR2 sequences are MNHNS and SASEGT. The CDR3 is CASRGDNTDTQYF. The CDR3 coding sequence is TGTGCCAGCAGGGGGGACAACACAGATACGCAGTATTTT.

The chain joins TRBV9 to TRBJ2-3, with D unresolved. The CDR3 totals 13 residues. Trimming stripped 0 bases from V and 4 bases from J, with 6 bases between. Germline V gene data show CDR1 as SGDLS and CDR2 as YYNGEE. The CDR3 bases are TGTGCCAGCAGCGTAGGTGGGGCAGATACGCAGTATTTT. As protein: CASSVGGADTQYF.

The gene calls are TRBV19 and TRBJ1-1, with D possibly matching TRBD1 (5 bases). Trimming left V 4 bases short and J 1 base short, with 10 bases between. Germline CDR1 and CDR2: LNHDA and SQIVND (reference sequence). This CDR3 comprises 14 residues. CDR3 sequence (DNA): TGTGCCAGTAGTAGCCTCGGGGGGAACACTGAAGCTTTCTTT. Its protein product is CASSSLGGNTEAFF.